This T cell receptor (beta chain) appears in the sequencing data of a study of cytomegalovirus exposure and HLA in healthy donors. As to this clone: Its antigen is not identified.

The V gene's germline CDR1 is SGHAT and CDR2 FQNNGV. The ends were cut back, 4 bases at V and 3 bases at J, with 12 bases in the middle. The CDR3 has 15 residues. The primer mix had 60 Vbeta and 13 Jbeta primers. Libraries were prepared by immunoSEQ multiplex PCR; TCRdb keeps only in-frame clonotypes and omits some of them. Of 180,000 or so clones detected, roughly 80% appear once; the ten largest clones hold about 7.7%. Findings and limits, study-wide: V- and J-gene trimming in TCR beta was tied to a missense DCLRE1C variant by an analysis performed later. Rarity held for most TCR sequences, but there were some public TCRs that occurred in many donors.

The sequence was obtained from a woman in her thirties or forties in good health and CMV-seropositive. The chain employs TRBV11-2 and TRBJ1-4, with D possibly TRBD1 on 6 matching bases. Sequencing was done on a sample of PBMCs. The CDR3 region is CASSSLTGANEKLFF. DNA of the CDR3: TGTGCCAGCAGCTCCTTGACAGGCGCTAATGAAAAACTGTTTTTT.